This TCR beta chain was sequenced in a study of technical replicates of blood from a few donors. The CDR3 extends over 15 amino acids. CDR1 and CDR2 (germline): SGHAT, FQNNGV. After removal of 7 bases from V and 3 bases from J, the junction contained 7 bases not matched to a gene. Clones were sequenced by immunoSEQ multiplex PCR, and TCRdb holds only the in-frame ones, with some missing. The repertoire includes around 57,000 clones, about 95% of them detected once, and approximately 0.22% sits in the top ten. This TCR derives from a human donor in good health. Input material: T cells isolated from PBMCs. The chain links TRBV11-2 to TRBJ2-1; TRBD1 matches 9 bases. DNA for the CDR3: TGTGCCAGCAACCCACAGGGGGCCCTCTACAATGAGCAGTTCTTC. Encoded protein: CASNPQGALYNEQFF.